The 13 T cell receptor beta chains below were found in one sample sequenced in a study of shared clonotypes between healthy human individuals. Libraries were prepared by immunoSEQ multiplex PCR; TCRdb keeps only in-frame clonotypes and omits some of them. The sample contains roughly 2.2 million clones, approximately 93% of which appear only once. The sequenced sample was naive CD4+ T cells from PBMCs. Documented subset: CD45RA+ positively selected. The receptors shown here come from a man younger than 30 in good health. Some clones in this sample may be carry-over from other donors' samples.

This clone was seen more than once but under ten times. This rearrangement joins TRBV5-1 to TRBJ2-5; TRBD2 matches 8 bases. The CDR3 consists of 14 residues. With V trimmed by 0 bases and J by 4 bases, 2 bases remained unmatched. Germline CDR1 and CDR2: SGHRS and YFSETQ. In DNA form, the CDR3 reads TGCGCCAGCAGCTTGGATACTAGCGGAGAGACCCAGTACTTC. It yields the protein CASSLDTSGETQYF.

The V call is TRBV7-6, the J call TRBJ1-4; D perhaps matches TRBD1 (6 bases). This CDR3 region has 15 residues. CDR1 SGHVS and CDR2 FNYEAQ come from the germline V gene. The V gene lost 4 bases and the J gene lost 4 bases, with 13 bases spanning the gap. The CDR3 DNA reads TGTGCCAGCAGCTCACGGGGACACAATAATGAAAAACTGTTTTTT. It codes for CASSSRGHNNEKLFF.

This clone appeared once. Other DNA sequences in the same sample also yield this CDR3. This chain joins TRBV2 and TRBJ2-3, with no clear D. This CDR3 spans 14 amino acids. Germline values: CDR1 SNHLY, CDR2 FYNNEI. V gave up 6 bases and J gave up 0 bases, with 10 bases separating them. The CDR3 loop reads CASRLGTSTDTQYF. DNA for the CDR3: TGTGCCAGCAGATTAGGAACTAGCACAGATACGCAGTATTTT.

The chain has TRBV5-8 and TRBJ1-2; D gene ambiguous. Germline CDR1 SGHTS, CDR2 YDEGEE. CDR3 length: 14 residues. V was clipped by 0 bases and J by 4 bases, with 10 bases between them. CDR3 DNA sequence: TGTGCCAGCAGCTTGGACCGGGGTGGCTATGGCTACACCTTC. Translated, it gives CASSLDRGGYGYTF.

V is TRBV11-1 and J is TRBJ2-5; 9 bases fit TRBD1. The CDR3 has 14 amino acids. Losses at the gene ends were 4 bases for V and 4 bases for J; bases not matched to a gene: 4. Germline V gene lookup returns CDR1 SGHAT and CDR2 FQDESV (reference sequence). CDR3 sequence reads: CASSSDRGSETQYF. The CDR3 nucleotides read TGTGCCAGCAGCTCGGACAGGGGCTCAGAGACCCAGTACTTC.

The genes are TRBV15 and TRBJ1-2; no definite D call. The germline CDR1 and CDR2 sequences are LNHNV and YYDKDF (reference sequence). V lost 4 bases to trimming and J lost 11 bases, with 14 bases between them. The CDR3 consists of 12 residues. This CDR3 reads CATSTIFGGYTF. For the CDR3, the DNA is TGTGCCACCAGCACTATATTCGGAGGGTACACCTTC.

The chain has TRBV7-2 and TRBJ2-7; no clear D gene. In germline, CDR1 is SGHTA, CDR2 FQGNSA. CDR3 size: 14 residues. V was trimmed by 2 bases and J by 4 bases, leaving 12 bases between them. The CDR3 loop is CASSLRIGIYEQYF. CDR3 bases: TGTGCCAGCAGCTTAAGGATAGGGATTTACGAGCAGTACTTC.

The J gene is TRBJ2-5, the V gene TRBV25-1, with D maybe TRBD2 (6 bases). The J call may be in error: the DNA end matches TRBJ2-7 better. The CDR3 has 15 residues. CDR1 is MGHDK and CDR2 is SYGVNS in the germline V gene. The CDR3 here is CASSPRGTQTYEQYF. The CDR3 coding sequence is TGTGCCAGCAGTCCTCGGGGGACGCAAACCTACGAGCAGTACTTC.

The chain carries TRBV5-1 and TRBJ1-1, with unresolved D. CDR3 length: 15 amino acids. The germline V and J ends were trimmed by 2 bases and 4 bases, with 15 bases remaining between them. Looked up from germline, CDR1 is SGHRS and CDR2 is YFSETQ. This CDR3 reads CASSFHRASGTEAFF. The CDR3 DNA sequence: TGCGCCAGCAGCTTCCACCGGGCGTCGGGCACTGAAGCTTTCTTT.

For the CDR3, the DNA is TGTGCCAGCGCCTTTGGAGCGGGAGCGGGCGAGCAGTACTTC. Translating it yields CASAFGAGAGEQYF. The chain recombines TRBV7-2 with TRBJ2-7; 8 bases are a match to TRBD2. This CDR3 contains 14 residues. V lost 8 bases to trimming and J lost 6 bases; unmatched junction nucleotides: 12. Germline CDR1 reads SGHTA; CDR2 reads FQGNSA.

Here the CDR3 DNA reads TGTGCCAGCAGCTTGTCAGGGCTGGGTAACTATGGCTACACCTTC. Translated, it gives CASSLSGLGNYGYTF. This chain links TRBV5-4 with TRBJ1-2; D is perhaps TRBD1 (5 bases). This CDR3 contains 15 residues. Per the germline V gene, CDR1 is SGHNT and CDR2 is YYREEE (reference sequence). V gave up 1 base and J gave up 1 base, with 11 bases separating them.

The sample holds one count of this clone. The rearrangement uses TRBV7-9 and TRBJ2-1; D possibly corresponds to TRBD1 (6 bases). Trimming removed 4 bases from V and 7 bases from J, with 11 bases in between. The CDR3 has 13 residues. Germline assignment: CDR1 SEHNR and CDR2 FQNEAQ (reference sequence). The CDR3: CASSSNRGNEQFF. Written as DNA, the CDR3 is TGTGCCAGCAGCTCTAATAGGGGGAATGAGCAGTTCTTC.

This clone was detected a few times. The chain links TRBV28 to TRBJ1-5; D gene unclear. From germline, CDR1 is MDHEN and CDR2 SYDVKM. The CDR3 runs 12 residues. The V and J ends lost 6 bases and 2 bases respectively, with 5 bases between them. Written as DNA, the CDR3 is TGTGCCAGCAGCGAGCGCAATCAGCCCCAGCATTTT. Amino acids: CASSERNQPQHF.